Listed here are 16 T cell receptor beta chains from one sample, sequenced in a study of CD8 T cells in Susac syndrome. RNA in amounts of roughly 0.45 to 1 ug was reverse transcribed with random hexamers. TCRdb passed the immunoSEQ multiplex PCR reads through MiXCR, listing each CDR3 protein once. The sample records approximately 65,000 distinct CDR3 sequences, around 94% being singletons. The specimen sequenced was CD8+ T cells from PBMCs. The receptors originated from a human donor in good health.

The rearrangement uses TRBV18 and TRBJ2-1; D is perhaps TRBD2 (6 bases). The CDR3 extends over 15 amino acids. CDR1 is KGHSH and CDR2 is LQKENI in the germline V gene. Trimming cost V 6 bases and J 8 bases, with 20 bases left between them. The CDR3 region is CASSRSARTGDEQFF. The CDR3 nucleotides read TGTGCCAGCTCCCGATCGGCCCGTACGGGGGATGAGCAGTTCTTC.

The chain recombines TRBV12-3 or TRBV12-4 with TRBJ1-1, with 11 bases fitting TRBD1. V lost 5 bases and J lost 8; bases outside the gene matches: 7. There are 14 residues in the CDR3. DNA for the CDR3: TGTGCCAGCAGTACCGGGACAGGGGGGTCAGAAGCTTTCTTT. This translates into CASSTGTGGSEAFF.

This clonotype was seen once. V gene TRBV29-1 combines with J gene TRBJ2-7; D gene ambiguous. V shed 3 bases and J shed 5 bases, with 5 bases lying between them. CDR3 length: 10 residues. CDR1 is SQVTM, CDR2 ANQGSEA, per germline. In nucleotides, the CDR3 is TGCAGCGTTGATGATCACGAGCAGTACTTC. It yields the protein CSVDDHEQYF.

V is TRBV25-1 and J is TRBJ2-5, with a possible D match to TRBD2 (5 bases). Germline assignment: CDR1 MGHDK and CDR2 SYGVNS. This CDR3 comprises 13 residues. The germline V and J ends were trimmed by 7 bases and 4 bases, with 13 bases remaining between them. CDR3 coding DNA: TGTGCCAGCACCTCGGACGAGGGAGAGACCCAGTACTTC. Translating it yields CASTSDEGETQYF.

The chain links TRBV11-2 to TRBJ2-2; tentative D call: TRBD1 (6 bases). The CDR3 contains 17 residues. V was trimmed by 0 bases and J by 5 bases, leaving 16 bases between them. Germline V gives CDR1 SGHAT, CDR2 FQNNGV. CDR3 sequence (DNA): TGTGCCAGCAGCTTAGAGAGACAACAGGGTTATACCGGGGAGCTGTTTTTT. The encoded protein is CASSLERQQGYTGELFF.

Written as DNA, the CDR3 is TGTGCCATCAGTGGGGACTCTTCCTACGAGCAGTACTTC. It encodes CAISGDSSYEQYF. This chain joins TRBV10-3 and TRBJ2-7, with D possibly matching TRBD2 (6 bases). Per germline, CDR1 ENHRY and CDR2 SYGVKD. The length of the CDR3 is 13 residues. The germline V and J ends were trimmed by 4 bases and 1 base, with 8 bases remaining between them.

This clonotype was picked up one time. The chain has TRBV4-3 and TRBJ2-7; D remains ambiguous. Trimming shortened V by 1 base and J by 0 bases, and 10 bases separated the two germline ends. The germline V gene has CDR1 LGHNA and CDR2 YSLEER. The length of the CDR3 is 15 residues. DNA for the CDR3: TGCGCCAGCAGCCAAGCGGGCCTCAGCTCCTACGAGCAGTACTTC. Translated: CASSQAGLSSYEQYF.

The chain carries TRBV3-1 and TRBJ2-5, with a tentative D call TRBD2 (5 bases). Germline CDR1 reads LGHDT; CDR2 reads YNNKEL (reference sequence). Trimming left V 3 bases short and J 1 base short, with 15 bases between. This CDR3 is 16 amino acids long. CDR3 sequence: CASSHDLEGSQETQYF. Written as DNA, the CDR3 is TGTGCCAGCAGCCATGATCTAGAGGGAAGCCAAGAGACCCAGTACTTC.

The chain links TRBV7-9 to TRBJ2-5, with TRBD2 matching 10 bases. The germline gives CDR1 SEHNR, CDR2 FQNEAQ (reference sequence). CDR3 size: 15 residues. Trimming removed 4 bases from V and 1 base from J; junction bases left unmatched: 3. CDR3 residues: CASSSTSGPQETQYF. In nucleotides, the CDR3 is TGTGCCAGCAGCTCGACTAGCGGGCCCCAAGAGACCCAGTACTTC.

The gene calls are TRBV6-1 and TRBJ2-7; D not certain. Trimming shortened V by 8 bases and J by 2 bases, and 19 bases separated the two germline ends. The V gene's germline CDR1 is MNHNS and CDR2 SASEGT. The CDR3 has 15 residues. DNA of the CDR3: TGTGCCAGCGACCAGACGAAAGACACCACCTACGAGCAGTACTTC. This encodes CASDQTKDTTYEQYF.

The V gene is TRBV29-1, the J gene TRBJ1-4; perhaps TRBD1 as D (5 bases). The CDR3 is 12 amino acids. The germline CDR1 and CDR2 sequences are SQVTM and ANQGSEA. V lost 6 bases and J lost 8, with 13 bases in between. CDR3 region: CSVADIREKLFF. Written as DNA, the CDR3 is TGCAGCGTCGCGGACATTCGGGAAAAACTGTTTTTT.

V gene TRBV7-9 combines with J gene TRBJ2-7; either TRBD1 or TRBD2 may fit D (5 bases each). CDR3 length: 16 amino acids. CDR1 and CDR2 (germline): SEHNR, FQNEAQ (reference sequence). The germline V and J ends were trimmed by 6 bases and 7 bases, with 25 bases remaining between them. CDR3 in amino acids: CASSSPALGAPKEQYF. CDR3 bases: TGTGCCAGCAGTTCCCCCGCGCTCGGGGCCCCTAAAGAGCAGTACTTC.

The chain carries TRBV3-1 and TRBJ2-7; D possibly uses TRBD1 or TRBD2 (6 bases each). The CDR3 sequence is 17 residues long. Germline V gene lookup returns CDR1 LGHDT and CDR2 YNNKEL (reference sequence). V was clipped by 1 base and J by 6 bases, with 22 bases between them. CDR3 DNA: TGTGCCAGCAGCCAAGGGGGGGCAGGGAACGGGGTCGTCGAGCAGTACTTC. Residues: CASSQGGAGNGVVEQYF.

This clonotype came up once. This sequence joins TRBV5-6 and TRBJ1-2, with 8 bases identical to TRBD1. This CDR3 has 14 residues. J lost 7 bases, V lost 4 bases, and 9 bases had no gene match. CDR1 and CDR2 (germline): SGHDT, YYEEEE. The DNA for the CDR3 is TGTGCCAGCAGCCCAGGACAGGGACCTATTGGCTACACCTTC. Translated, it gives CASSPGQGPIGYTF. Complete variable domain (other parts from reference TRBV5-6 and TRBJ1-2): DAGVTQSPTHLIKTRGQQVTLRCSPKSGHDTVSWYQQALGQGPQFIFQYYEEEERQRGNFPDRFSGHQFPNYSSELNVNALLLGDSALYLCASSPGQGPIGYTFGSGTRLTVV.

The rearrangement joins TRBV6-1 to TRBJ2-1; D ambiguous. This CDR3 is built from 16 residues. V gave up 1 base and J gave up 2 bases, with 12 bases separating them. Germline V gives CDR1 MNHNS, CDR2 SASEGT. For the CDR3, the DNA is TGTGCCAGCAGTGAAGGGGCAGGTAACCCCTACAATGAGCAGTTCTTC. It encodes CASSEGAGNPYNEQFF.

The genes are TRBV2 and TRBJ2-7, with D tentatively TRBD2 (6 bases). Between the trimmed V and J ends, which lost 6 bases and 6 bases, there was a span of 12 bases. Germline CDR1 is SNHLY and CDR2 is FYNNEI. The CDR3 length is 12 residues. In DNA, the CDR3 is TGTGCCAGCAGCTTTATGGGGGGCGAGCAGTACTTC. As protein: CASSFMGGEQYF.